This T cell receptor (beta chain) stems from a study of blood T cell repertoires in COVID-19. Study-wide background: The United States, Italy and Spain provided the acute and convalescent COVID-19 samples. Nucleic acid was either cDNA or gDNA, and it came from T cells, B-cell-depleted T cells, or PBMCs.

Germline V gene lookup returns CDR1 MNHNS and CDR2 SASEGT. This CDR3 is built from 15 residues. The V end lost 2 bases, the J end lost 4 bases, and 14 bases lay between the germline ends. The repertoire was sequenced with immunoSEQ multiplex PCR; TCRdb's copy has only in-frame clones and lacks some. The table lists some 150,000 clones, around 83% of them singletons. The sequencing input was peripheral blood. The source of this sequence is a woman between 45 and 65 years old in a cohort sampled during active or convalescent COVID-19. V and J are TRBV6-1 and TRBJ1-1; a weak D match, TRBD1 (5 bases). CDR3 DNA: TGTGCCAGCAGTGAACTGTGGGGGGTGGGCACTGAAGCTTTCTTT. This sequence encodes CASSELWGVGTEAFF.